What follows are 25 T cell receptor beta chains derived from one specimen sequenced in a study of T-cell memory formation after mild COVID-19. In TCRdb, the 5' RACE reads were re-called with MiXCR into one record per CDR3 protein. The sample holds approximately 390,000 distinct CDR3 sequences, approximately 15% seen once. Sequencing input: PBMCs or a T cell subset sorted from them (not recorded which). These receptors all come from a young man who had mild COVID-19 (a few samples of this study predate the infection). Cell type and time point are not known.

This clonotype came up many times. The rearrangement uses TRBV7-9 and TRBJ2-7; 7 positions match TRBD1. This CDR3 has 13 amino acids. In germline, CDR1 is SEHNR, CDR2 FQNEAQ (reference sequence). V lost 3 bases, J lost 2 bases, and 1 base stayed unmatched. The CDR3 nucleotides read TGTGCCAGCAGCTTTAGGGGGCCCTACGAGCAGTACTTC. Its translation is CASSFRGPYEQYF.

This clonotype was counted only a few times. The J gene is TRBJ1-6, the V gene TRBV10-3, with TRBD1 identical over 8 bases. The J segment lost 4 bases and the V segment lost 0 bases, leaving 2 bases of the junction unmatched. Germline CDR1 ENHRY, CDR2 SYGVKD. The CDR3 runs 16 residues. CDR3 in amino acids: CAISESGTGYNSPLHF. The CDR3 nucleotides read TGTGCCATCAGTGAGTCGGGGACAGGTTATAATTCACCCCTCCACTTT.

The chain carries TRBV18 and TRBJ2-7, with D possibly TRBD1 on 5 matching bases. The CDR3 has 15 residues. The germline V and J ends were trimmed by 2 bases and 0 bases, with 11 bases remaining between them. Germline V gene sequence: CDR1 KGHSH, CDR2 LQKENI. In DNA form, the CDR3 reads TGTGCCAGCTCACCAACTGCAGGGATCTCCTACGAGCAGTACTTC. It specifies CASSPTAGISYEQYF. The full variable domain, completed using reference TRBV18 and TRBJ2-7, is NAGVMQNPRHLVRRRGQEARLRCSPMKGHSHVYWYRQLPEEGLKFMVYLQKENIIDESGMPKERFSAEFPKEGPSILRIQQVVRGDSAAYFCASSPTAGISYEQYFGPGTRLTVT.

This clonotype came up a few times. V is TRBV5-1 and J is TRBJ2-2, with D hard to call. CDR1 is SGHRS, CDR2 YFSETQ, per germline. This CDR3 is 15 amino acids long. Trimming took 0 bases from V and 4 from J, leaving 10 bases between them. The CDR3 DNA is TGCGCCAGCAGCTTGGAAGGGCTGGCCACCGGGGAGCTGTTTTTT. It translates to CASSLEGLATGELFF.

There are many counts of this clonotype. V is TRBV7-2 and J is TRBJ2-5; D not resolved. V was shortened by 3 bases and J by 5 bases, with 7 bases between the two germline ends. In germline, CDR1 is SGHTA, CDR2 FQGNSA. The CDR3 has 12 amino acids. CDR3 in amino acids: CASSFRLETQYF. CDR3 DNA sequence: TGTGCCAGCAGCTTTCGTCTGGAGACCCAGTACTTC.

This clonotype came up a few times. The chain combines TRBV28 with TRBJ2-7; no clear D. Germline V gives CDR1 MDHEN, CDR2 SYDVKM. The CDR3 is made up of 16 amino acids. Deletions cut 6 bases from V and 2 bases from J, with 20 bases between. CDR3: CASRPTWGTRPYEQYV. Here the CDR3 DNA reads TGTGCCAGCAGACCTACCTGGGGAACGAGACCCTACGAGCAGTACGTC.

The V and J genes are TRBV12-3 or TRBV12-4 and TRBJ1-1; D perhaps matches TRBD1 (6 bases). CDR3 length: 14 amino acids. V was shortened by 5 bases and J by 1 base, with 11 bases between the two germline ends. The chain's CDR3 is CASSQGHTNTEAFF. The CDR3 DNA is TGTGCCAGCAGTCAGGGACATACGAACACTGAAGCTTTCTTT.

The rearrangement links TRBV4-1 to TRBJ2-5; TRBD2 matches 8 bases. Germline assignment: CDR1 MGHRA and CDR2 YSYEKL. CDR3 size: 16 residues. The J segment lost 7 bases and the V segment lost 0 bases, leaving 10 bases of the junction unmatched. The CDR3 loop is CASSQEGGGRPGTQYF. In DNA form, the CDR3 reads TGCGCCAGCAGCCAAGAGGGCGGGGGGCGACCTGGGACCCAGTACTTC.

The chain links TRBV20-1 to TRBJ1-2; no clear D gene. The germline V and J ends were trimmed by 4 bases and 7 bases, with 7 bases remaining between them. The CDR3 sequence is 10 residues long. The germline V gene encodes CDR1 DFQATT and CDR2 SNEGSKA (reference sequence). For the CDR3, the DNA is TGCAGTGCTACCCCGGGTGGCTACACCTTC. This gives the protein CSATPGGYTF.

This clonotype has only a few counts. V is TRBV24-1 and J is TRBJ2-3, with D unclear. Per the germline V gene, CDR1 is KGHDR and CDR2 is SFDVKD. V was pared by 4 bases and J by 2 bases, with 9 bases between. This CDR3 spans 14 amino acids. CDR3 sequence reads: CATSDTLFTDTQYF. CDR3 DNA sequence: TGTGCCACCAGTGACACCCTTTTCACAGATACGCAGTATTTT.

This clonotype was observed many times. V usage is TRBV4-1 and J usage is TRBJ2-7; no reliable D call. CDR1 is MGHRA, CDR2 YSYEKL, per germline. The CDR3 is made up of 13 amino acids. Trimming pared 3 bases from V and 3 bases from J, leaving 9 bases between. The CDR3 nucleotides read TGCGCCAGCAGCCAGATGGTGGGCTACGAGCAGTACTTC. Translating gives CASSQMVGYEQYF.

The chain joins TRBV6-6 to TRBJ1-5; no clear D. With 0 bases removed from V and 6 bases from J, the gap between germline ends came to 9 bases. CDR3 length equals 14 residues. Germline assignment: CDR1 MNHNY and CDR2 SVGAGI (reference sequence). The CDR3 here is CASSYSRASQPQHF. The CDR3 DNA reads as TGTGCCAGCAGTTACTCCCGAGCGTCTCAGCCCCAGCATTTT.

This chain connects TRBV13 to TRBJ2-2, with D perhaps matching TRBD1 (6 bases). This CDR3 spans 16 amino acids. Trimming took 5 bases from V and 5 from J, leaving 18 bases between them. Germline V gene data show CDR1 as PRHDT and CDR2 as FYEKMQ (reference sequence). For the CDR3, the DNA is TGTGCCAGCAGCCGGGGAAGGGGGTTAACAACCGGGGAGCTGTTTTTT. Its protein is CASSRGRGLTTGELFF. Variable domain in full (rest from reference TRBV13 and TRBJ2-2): AAGVIQSPRHLIKEKRETATLKCYPIPRHDTVYWYQQGPGQDPQFLISFYEKMQSDKGSIPDRFSAQQFSDYHSELNMSSLELGDSALYFCASSRGRGLTTGELFFGEGSRLTVL.

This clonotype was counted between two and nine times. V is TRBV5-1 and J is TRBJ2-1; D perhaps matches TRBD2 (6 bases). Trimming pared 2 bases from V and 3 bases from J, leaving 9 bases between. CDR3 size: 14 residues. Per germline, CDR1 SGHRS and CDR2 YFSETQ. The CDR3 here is CASSLGGIYNEQFF. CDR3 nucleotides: TGCGCCAGCAGCTTAGGCGGGATCTACAATGAGCAGTTCTTC.

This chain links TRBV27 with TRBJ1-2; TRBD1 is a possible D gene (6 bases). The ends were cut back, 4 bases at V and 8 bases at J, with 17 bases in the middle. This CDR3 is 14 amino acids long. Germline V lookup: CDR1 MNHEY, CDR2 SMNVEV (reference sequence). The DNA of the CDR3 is TGTGCCAGCAGTTCCATGGGACACGGTCTCGGCTACACCTTC. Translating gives CASSSMGHGLGYTF.

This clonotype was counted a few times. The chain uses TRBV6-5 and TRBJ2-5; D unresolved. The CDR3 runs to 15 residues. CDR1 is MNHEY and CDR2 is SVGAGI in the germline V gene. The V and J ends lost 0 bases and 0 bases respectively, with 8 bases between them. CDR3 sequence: CASSYSPNYQETQYF. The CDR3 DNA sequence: TGTGCCAGCAGTTACTCTCCAAACTACCAAGAGACCCAGTACTTC.

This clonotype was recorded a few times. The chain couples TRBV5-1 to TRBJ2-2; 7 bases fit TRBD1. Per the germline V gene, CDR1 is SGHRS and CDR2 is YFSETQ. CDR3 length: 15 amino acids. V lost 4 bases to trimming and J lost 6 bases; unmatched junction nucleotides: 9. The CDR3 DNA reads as TGCGCCAGCAGCCCGACAGGGTATGTCGCCGGGGAGCTGTTTTTT. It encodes CASSPTGYVAGELFF.

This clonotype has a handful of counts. The CDR3 here is CSARPWQQNYGYTF. The CDR3 bases are TGCAGTGCTAGGCCGTGGCAGCAAAACTATGGCTACACCTTC. The chain has TRBV20-1 and TRBJ1-2; no definite D call. Germline V gene lookup returns CDR1 DFQATT and CDR2 SNEGSKA (reference sequence). The CDR3 covers 14 residues. Trimming pared 3 bases from V and 2 bases from J, leaving 13 bases between.

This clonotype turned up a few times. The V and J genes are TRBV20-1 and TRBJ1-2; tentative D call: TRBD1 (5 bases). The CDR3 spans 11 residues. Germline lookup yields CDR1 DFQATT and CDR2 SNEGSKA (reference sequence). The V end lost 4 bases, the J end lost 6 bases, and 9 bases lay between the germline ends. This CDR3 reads CSATREDGYTF. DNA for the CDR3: TGCAGTGCTACCAGGGAGGATGGCTACACCTTC.

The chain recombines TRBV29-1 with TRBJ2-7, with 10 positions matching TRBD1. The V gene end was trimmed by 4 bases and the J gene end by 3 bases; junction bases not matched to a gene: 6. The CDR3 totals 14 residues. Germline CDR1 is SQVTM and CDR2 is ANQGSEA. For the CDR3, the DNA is TGCAGCGTTGGGGGGGGACAGGGGAACTACGAGCAGTACTTC. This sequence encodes CSVGGGQGNYEQYF.

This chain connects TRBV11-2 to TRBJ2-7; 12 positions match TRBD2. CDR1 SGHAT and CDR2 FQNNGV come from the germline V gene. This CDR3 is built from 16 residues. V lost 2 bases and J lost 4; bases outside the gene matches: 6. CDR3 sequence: CASSLYLAGGLYEQYF. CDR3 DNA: TGTGCCAGCAGCTTATACCTAGCGGGGGGGCTGTACGAGCAGTACTTC. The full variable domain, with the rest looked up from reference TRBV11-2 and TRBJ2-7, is EAGVAQSPRYKIIEKRQSVAFWCNPISGHATLYWYQQILGQGPKLLIQFQNNGVVDDSQLPKDRFSAERLKGVDSTLKIQPAKLEDSAVYLCASSLYLAGGLYEQYFGPGTRLTVT.

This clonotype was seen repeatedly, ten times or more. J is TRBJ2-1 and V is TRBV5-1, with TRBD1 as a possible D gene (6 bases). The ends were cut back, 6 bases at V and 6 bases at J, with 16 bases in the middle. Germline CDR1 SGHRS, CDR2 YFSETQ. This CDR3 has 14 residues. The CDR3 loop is CASTPKTGFNEQFF. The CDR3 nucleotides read TGCGCCAGCACTCCTAAAACAGGGTTCAATGAGCAGTTCTTC.

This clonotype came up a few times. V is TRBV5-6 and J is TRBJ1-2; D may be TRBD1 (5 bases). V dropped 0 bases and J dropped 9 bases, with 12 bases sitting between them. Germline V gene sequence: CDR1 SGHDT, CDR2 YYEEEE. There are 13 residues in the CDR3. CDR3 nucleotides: TGTGCCAGCAGCTTGGCTGGGGGATTGCGCTACACCTTC. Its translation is CASSLAGGLRYTF.

CDR3 sequence (DNA): TGTGCCAGCAGCTCGGACAATGGGGACATTCAGTACTTC. Its protein is CASSSDNGDIQYF. The chain employs TRBV7-2 and TRBJ2-4, with a possible D match to TRBD1 (5 bases). From germline, CDR1 is SGHTA and CDR2 FQGNSA. This CDR3 contains 13 residues. The germline V and J ends were trimmed by 4 bases and 8 bases, with 12 bases remaining between them.

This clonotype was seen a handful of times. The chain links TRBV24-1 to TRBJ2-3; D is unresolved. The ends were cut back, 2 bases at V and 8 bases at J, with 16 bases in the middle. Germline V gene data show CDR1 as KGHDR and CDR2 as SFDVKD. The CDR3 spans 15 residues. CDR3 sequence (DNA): TGTGCCACCAGTGATTCCTCCGTACCCTGGGGTACGCAGTATTTT. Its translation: CATSDSSVPWGTQYF.